The present TCR beta chain was sequenced within a study of T cell repertoires in cytomegalovirus infection. Study context: It was the public TCR beta signatures that indicated both CMV infection and matching HLA type. Study-level findings and limits: Cumulative public TCR beta family frequency identified carriers of CMV plus the relevant HLA. There were HLA-C-restricted CMV-specific TCR beta clonotypes dominating the ex vivo response.

Each CDR3 protein is one row after TCRdb ran MiXCR on the reads. This table holds about 230,000 distinct CDR3 sequences, 22% found once. In its sample, this clonotype was seen a few times. Its antigen is still unknown. Trimming removed 1 base at V and 4 bases at J, with 5 bases between. From germline, CDR1 is MNHNS and CDR2 SASEGT. The CDR3 loop spans 12 amino acids. The clonotype originates from a human donor in good health (CMV status not recorded). Some clones in this sample may be carry-over from other donors' samples. Sequencing used CD8+ T cells from PBMCs. The chain is built from TRBV6-1 and TRBJ2-7; D gene ambiguous. CDR3 in amino acids: CASSEVGYEQYF. The CDR3 coding sequence is TGTGCCAGCAGTGAAGTGGGATACGAGCAGTACTTC.